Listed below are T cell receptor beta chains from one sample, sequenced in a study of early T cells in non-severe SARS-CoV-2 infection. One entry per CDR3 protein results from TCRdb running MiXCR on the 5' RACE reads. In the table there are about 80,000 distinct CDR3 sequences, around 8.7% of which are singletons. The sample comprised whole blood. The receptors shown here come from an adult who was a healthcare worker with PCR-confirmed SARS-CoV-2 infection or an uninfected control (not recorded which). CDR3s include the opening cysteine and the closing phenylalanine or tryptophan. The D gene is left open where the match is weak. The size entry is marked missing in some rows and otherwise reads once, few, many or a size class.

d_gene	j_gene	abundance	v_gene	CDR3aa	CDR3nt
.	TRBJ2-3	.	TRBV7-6	CASSLAGASTDTQYF	TGTGCCAGCAGCTTAGCCGGGGCTAGCACAGATACGCAGTATTTT
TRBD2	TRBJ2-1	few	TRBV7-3	CASSLGVSGSNEQFF	TGTGCCAGCAGCTTAGGGGTAAGCGGGAGCAATGAGCAGTTCTTC
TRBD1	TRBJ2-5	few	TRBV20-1	CSANNRGYSRDETQYF	TGCAGTGCTAACAACAGGGGATACTCCAGGGATGAGACCCAGTACTTC
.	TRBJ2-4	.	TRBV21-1	CASSKEQTETFLAKNIQYF	TGTGCCAGCAGCAAAGAGCAGACAGAAACCTTCTTAGCCAAAAACATTCAGTACTTC
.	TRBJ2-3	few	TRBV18	CASSPGASTDTQYF	TGTGCCAGCTCACCGGGTGCCAGCACAGATACGCAGTATTTT
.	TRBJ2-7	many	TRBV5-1	CAICGTDDYEQYF	TGCGCCATTTGCGGGACAGATGATTACGAGCAGTACTTC
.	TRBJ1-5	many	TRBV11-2	CASSLAGDNQPQHF	TGTGCCAGCAGCTTAGCAGGAGACAATCAGCCCCAGCATTTT
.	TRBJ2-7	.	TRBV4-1	CASSQPNGGYEQYF	TGCGCCAGCAGCCAACCAAACGGGGGCTACGAGCAGTACTTC
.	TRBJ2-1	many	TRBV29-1	CSVVVRGPNEQFF	TGCAGCGTTGTGGTACGGGGCCCGAATGAGCAGTTCTTC
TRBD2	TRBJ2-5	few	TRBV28	CASSFLAGAEETQYF	TGTGCCAGCAGTTTTTTAGCGGGAGCCGAGGAGACCCAGTACTTC
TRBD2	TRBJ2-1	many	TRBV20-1	CSARGGILAGAFYNEQFF	TGCAGTGCTAGAGGTGGGATCTTAGCGGGAGCGTTCTACAATGAGCAGTTCTTC
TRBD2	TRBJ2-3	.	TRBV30	CAWTIAGDTRDTQYF	TGTGCCTGGACTATAGCGGGAGACACACGAGATACGCAGTATTTT
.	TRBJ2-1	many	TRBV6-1	CASSSRGNNEQFF	TGTGCCAGCAGTTCAAGGGGGAACAATGAGCAGTTCTTC
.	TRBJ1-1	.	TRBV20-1	CSASPRGTEAFF	TGCAGTGCTAGCCCCAGAGGTACTGAAGCTTTCTTT